One TCR beta chain is described in this entry. Its antigen is still unknown. The data were obtained in a study of shared clonotypes between healthy human individuals. About the study: Per donor, CD8 memory used one plate, CD8 naive used two, CD4 memory used three and CD4 naive used three. General observations from the study: Represented genetic and exposure-history diversity was restricted by having few donors. Researchers sampled only blood; tissue repertoires likely differ.

The authors divided CD4+ cells into CD45RA+ naive and CD45RA-negative memory subsets. The V gene's germline CDR1 is DFQATT and CDR2 SNEGSKA (reference sequence). The V end lost 4 bases, the J end lost 4 bases, and 7 bases lay between the germline ends. The length of the CDR3 is 11 residues. Clones were read by immunoSEQ multiplex PCR, and TCRdb kept only the in-frame ones, dropping some. This table holds some 1,600,000 clones, approximately 98% found once. The origin of this receptor is a man aged 25 to 40 in good health. The chain carries TRBV20-1 and TRBJ1-1; D not resolved. Sequencing input: naive CD4+ T cells sorted from blood. This sample's subset: CD45RA+ positively selected. The CDR3 sequence is CSATLGTEAFF. DNA for the CDR3: TGCAGTGCTACCCTGGGCACTGAAGCTTTCTTT.